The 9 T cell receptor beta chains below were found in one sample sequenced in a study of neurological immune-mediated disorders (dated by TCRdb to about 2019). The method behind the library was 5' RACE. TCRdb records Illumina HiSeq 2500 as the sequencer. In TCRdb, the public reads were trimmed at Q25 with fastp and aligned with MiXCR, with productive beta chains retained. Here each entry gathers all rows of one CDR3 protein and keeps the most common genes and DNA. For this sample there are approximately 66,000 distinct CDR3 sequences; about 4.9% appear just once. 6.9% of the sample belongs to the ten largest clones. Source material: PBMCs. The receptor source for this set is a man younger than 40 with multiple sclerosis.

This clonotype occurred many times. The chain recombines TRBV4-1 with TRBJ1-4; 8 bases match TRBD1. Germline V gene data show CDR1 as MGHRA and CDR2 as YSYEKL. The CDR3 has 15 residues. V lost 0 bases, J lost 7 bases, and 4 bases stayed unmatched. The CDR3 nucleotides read TGCGCCAGCAGCCAAGAAGGGACAGGCGTTGAAAAACTGTTTTTT. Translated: CASSQEGTGVEKLFF.

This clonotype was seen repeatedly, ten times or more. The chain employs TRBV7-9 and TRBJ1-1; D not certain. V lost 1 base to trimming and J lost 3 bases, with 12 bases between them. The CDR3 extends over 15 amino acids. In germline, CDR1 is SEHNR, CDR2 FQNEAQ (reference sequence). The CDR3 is CASSLGSGQDTEAFF. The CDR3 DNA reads TGTGCCAGCAGCTTAGGGTCCGGCCAAGACACTGAAGCTTTCTTT. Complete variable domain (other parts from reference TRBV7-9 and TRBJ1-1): DTGVSQNPRHKITKRGQNVTFRCDPISEHNRLYWYRQTLGQGPEFLTYFQNEAQLEKSRLLSDRFSAERPKGSFSTLEIQRTEQGDSAMYLCASSLGSGQDTEAFFGQGTRLTVV.

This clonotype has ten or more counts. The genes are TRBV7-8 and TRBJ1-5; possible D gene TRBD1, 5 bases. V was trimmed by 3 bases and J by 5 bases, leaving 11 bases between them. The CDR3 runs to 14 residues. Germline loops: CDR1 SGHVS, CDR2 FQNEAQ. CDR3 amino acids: CASSFRRGYQPQHF. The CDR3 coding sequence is TGTGCCAGCAGCTTTAGGAGGGGATATCAGCCCCAGCATTTT.

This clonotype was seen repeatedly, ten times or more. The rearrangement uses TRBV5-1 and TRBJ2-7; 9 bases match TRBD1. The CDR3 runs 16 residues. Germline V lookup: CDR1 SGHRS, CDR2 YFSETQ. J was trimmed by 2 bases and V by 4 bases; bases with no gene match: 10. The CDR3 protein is CASSPSRGTGTYEQYF. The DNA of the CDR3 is TGCGCCAGCAGCCCTTCAAGGGGGACAGGGACCTACGAGCAGTACTTC. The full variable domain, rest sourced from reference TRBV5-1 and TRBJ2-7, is KAGVTQTPRYLIKTRGQQVTLSCSPISGHRSVSWYQQTPGQGLQFLFEYFSETQRNKGNFPGRFSGRQFSNSRSEMNVSTLELGDSALYLCASSPSRGTGTYEQYFGPGTRLTVT.

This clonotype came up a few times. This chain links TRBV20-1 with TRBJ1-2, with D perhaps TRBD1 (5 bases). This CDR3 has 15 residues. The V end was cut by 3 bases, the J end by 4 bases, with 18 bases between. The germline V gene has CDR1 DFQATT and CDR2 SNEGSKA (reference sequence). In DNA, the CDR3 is TGCAGTGCTAGGGGGGGGGAGGGCTGGAGCTATGGCTACACCTTC. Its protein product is CSARGGEGWSYGYTF.

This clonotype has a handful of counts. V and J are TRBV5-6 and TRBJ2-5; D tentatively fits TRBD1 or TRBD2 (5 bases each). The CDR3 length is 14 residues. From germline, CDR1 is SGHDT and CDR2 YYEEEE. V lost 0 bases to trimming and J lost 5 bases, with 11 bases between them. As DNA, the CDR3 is TGTGCCAGCAGCTTGGGAGGGGTTGGGGAGACCCAGTACTTC. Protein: CASSLGGVGETQYF.

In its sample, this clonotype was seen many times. CDR3 nucleotides: TGCGCCAGCAGCCCGGTTAGGACAGAGACTGAAGCTTTCTTT. It translates to CASSPVRTETEAFF. The V and J genes are TRBV5-1 and TRBJ1-1; tentative D call: TRBD1 (6 bases). CDR1 and CDR2 from the germline V gene are SGHRS and YFSETQ. Trimming took off 4 bases at V and 5 bases at J, with 15 bases between the two ends. This CDR3 region has 14 residues.

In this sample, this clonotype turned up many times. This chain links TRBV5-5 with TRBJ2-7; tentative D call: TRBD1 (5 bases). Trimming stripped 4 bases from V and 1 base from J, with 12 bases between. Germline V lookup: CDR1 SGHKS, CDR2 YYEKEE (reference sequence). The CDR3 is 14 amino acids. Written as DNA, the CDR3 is TGTGCCAGCAGCGACCCCAAGGGGTCCTACGAGCAGTACTTC. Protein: CASSDPKGSYEQYF.

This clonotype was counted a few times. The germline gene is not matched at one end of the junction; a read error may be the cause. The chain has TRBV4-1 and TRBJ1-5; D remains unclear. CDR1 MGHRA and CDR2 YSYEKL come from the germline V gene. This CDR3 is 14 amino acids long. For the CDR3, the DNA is TGCGCCAGCAGCAAACTCCCGGGGTCTCAGCCCCAGAATTTT. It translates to CASSKLPGSQPQNF.